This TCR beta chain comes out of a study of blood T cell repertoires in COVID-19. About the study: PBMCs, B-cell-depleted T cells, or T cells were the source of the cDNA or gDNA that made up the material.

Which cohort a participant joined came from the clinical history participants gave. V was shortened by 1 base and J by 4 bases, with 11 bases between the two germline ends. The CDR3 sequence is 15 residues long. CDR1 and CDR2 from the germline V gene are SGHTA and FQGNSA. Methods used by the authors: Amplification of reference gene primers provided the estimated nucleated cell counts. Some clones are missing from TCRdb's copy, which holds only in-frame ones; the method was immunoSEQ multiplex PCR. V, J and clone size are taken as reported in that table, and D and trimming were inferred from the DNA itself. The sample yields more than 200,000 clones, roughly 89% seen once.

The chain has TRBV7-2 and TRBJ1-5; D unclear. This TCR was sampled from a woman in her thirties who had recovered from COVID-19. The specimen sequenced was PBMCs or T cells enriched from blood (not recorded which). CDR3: CASSLGIQVNQPQHF. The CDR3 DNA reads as TGTGCCAGCAGCTTAGGGATCCAGGTTAATCAGCCCCAGCATTTT.